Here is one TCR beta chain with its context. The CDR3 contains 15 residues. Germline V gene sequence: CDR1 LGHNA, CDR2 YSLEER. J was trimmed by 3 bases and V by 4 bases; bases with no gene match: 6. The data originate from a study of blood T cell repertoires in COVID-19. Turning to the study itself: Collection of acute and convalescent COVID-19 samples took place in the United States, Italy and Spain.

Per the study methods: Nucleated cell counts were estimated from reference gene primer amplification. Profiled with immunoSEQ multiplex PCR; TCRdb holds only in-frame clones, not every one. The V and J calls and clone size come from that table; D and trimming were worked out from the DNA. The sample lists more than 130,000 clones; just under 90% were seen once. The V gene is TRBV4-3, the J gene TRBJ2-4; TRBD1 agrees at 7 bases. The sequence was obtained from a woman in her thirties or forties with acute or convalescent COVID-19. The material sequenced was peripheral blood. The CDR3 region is CASSPSGTVKNIQYF. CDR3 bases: TGCGCCAGCAGCCCATCAGGGACAGTCAAAAACATTCAGTACTTC.